This TCR beta chain was captured in a study of regulatory T cells in long-lasting Graves disease. Sequencing libraries for TCR beta were prepared with iRepertoire HTBI primers and Arm-PCR of CDR3 regions. One entry per CDR3 protein results from TCRdb running MiXCR on the multiplex PCR reads. The top ten clones hold roughly 21% of a sample with about 360,000 distinct CDR3 sequences, 15% to 20% of them seen once. The sample holds many counts of this clonotype. Its antigen is unknown. Overall study results and limits: Persistent patients shared under 3,000 public clonotypes among themselves. Newly diagnosed patients shared fewer, at more than 750.

Documented time point: newly diagnosed GD, antithyroid drugs for less than 3 months. RNA from PBMCs was the source of the TCR library. The same specimen was also included in a second study, on T cells in Graves' hyperthyroidism and ophthalmopathy. That source reports: HTBI primers were employed in a first-round RT-PCR of the TCR CDR3.

The receptor comes from a woman aged 18-35 years with Graves disease. Source: peripheral blood mononuclear cells (PBMCs), taken at new diagnosis, from a patient treated with antithyroid drugs.

CDR3 in DNA: TGTGCCAGCAGCTCCGGACGGCGGGCTGAAGCTTTCTTT. The encoded protein is CASSSGRRAEAFF. This chain links TRBV13 with TRBJ1-1; D not resolved. The CDR3 spans 13 residues. Germline V CDR1 and CDR2: PRHDT, FYEKMQ (reference sequence). Trimming took 4 bases from V and 6 from J, leaving 12 bases between them.